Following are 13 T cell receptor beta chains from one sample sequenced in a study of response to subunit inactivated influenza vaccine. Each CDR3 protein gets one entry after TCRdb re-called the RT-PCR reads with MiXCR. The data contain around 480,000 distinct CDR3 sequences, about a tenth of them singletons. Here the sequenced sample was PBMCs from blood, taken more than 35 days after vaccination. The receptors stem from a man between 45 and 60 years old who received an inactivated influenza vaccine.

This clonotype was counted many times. The CDR3 is CASSHEGLAQETQYF. DNA of the CDR3: TGCGCCAGCAGCCACGAGGGACTAGCACAAGAGACCCAGTACTTC. The genes are TRBV5-1 and TRBJ2-5, with 9 bases fitting TRBD2. The length of the CDR3 is 15 residues. CDR1 SGHRS and CDR2 YFSETQ come from the germline V gene. V gave up 4 bases and J gave up 2 bases; unmatched junction bases: 6.

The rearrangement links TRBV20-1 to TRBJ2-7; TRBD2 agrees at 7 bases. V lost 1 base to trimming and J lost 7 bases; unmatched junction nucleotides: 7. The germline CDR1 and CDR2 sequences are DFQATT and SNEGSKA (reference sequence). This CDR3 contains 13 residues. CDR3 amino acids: CSARVGGRGEQYF. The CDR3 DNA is TGCAGTGCTAGAGTGGGCGGGAGAGGGGAGCAGTACTTC.

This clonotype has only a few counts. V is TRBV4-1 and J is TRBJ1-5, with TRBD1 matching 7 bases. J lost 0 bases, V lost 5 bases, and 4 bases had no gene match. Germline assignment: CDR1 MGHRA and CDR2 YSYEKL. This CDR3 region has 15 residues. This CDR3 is CASSETGVSNQPQHF. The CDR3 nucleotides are TGCGCCAGCAGCGAAACAGGGGTTAGCAATCAGCCCCAGCATTTT.

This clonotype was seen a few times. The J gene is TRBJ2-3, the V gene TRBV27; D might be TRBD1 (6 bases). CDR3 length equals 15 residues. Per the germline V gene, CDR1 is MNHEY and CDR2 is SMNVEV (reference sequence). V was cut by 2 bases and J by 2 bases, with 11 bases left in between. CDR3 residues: CASSLKGVYTDTQYF. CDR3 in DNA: TGTGCCAGCAGTTTAAAGGGGGTTTACACAGATACGCAGTATTTT.

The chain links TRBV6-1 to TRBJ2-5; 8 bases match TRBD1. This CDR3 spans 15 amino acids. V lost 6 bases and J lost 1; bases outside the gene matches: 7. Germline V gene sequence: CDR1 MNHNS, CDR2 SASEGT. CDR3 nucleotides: TGTGCCAGCAGACCTCCGGGACAGGCCCAAGAGACCCAGTACTTC. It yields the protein CASRPPGQAQETQYF.

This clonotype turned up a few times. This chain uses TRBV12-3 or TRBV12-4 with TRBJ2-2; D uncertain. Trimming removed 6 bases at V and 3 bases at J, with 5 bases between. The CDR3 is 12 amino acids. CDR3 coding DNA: TGTGCCAGCAGCCATTACACCGGGGAGCTGTTTTTT. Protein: CASSHYTGELFF.

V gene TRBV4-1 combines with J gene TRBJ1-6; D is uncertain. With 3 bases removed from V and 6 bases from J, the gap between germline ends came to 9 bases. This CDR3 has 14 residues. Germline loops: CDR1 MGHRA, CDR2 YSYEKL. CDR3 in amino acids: CASSQLFTNSPLHF. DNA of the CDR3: TGCGCCAGCAGCCAGCTGTTCACTAATTCACCCCTCCACTTT.

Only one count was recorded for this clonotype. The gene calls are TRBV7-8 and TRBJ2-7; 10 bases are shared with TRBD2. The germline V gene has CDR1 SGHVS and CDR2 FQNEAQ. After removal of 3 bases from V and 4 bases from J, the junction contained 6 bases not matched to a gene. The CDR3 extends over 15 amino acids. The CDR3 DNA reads TGTGCCAGCAGCTTGGCCCCGGGACTAGCGTACGAGCAGTACTTC. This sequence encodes CASSLAPGLAYEQYF.

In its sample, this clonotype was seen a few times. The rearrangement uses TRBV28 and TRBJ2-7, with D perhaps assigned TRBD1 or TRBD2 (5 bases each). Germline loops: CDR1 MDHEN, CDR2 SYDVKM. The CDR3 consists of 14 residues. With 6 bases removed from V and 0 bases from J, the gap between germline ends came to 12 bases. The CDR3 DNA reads TGTGCCAGCAGATGGGGACCACGCTCCTACGAGCAGTACTTC. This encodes CASRWGPRSYEQYF.

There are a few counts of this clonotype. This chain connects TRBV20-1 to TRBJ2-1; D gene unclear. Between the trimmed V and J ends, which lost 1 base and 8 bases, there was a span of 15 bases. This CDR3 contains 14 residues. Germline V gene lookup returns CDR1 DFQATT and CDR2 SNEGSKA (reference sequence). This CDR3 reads CSARGASYYHEQFF. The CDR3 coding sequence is TGCAGTGCTAGAGGGGCTAGTTATTATCATGAGCAGTTCTTC.

The CDR3 protein is CASRLTTSSYEQYF. The DNA for the CDR3 is TGTGCCAGCAGGCTAACCACCTCTTCCTACGAGCAGTACTTC. The chain employs TRBV28 and TRBJ2-7; D is undetermined. CDR3 length equals 14 residues. Deletions cut 6 bases from V and 1 base from J, with 13 bases between. Germline V gives CDR1 MDHEN, CDR2 SYDVKM.

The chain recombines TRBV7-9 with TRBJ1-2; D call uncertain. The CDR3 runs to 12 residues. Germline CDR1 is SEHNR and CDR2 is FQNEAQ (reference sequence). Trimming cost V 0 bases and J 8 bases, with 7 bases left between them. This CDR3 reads CASSLAWEGYTF. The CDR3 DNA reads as TGTGCCAGCAGCTTAGCGTGGGAAGGCTACACCTTC.

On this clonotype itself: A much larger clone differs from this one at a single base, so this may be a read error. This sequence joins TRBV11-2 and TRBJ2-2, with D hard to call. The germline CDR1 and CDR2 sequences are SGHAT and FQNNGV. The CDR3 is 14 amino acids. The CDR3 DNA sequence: TGTGCCAGCGGCTTAGTTACGAACACCGGGGAGCTGTTTTTT. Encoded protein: CASGLVTNTGELFF.